Following are 27 T cell receptor beta chains from one sample sequenced in a study of blood T cell repertoires in COVID-19. The repertoire was sequenced with immunoSEQ multiplex PCR; TCRdb's copy has only in-frame clones and lacks some. The data show around 300,000 clones, about 85% seen once. Specimen: PBMCs or T cells enriched from blood (not recorded which). These receptors came from a woman between 50 and 59 years old who had recovered from COVID-19.

The chain is built from TRBV7-7 and TRBJ2-1; D possibly corresponds to TRBD2 (5 bases). Trimming cost V 5 bases and J 6 bases, with 11 bases left between them. This CDR3 contains 13 residues. CDR1 is SSHAT, CDR2 FNYEAQ, per germline (reference sequence). CDR3: CASSPRASNEQFF. The CDR3 DNA is TGTGCCAGCAGCCCGCGGGCCTCCAATGAGCAGTTCTTC. Full variable domain (remainder filled in from reference TRBV7-7 and TRBJ2-1): GAGVSQSPRYKVTKRGQDVTLRCDPISSHATLYWYQQALGQGPEFLTYFNYEAQPDKSGLPSDRFSAERPEGSISTLTIQRTEQRDSAMYRCASSPRASNEQFFGPGTRLTVL.

The chain links TRBV7-9 to TRBJ1-2; D perhaps matches TRBD1 (5 bases). CDR1 SEHNR and CDR2 FQNEAQ come from the germline V gene (reference sequence). CDR3 size: 13 residues. V gave up 1 base and J gave up 7 bases, with 10 bases separating them. Written as DNA, the CDR3 is TGTGCCAGCAGCTTAGGAGGGGAGGGTGGCTACACCTTC. This sequence encodes CASSLGGEGGYTF.

This clone has just a few counts. This chain joins TRBV3-1 (or the pseudogene TRBV3-2) and TRBJ1-2; the match to TRBD1 covers 7 bases. The CDR3 spans 15 residues. Germline CDR1 and CDR2: LGHDT and YNNKEL (reference sequence). Losses at the gene ends were 6 bases for V and 1 base for J; bases not matched to a gene: 8. Here the CDR3 reads CASSPHRGNNYGYTF. In nucleotides, the CDR3 is TGTGCCAGCAGTCCCCACAGGGGAAATAACTATGGCTACACCTTC.

The chain has TRBV2 and TRBJ1-4; D not certain. Trimming pared 0 bases from V and 0 bases from J, leaving 8 bases between. The length of the CDR3 is 16 residues. Germline V gives CDR1 SNHLY, CDR2 FYNNEI. The CDR3 DNA reads TGTGCCAGCAGTGAAGCGGGAGTCCCAACTAATGAAAAACTGTTTTTT. Amino acids: CASSEAGVPTNEKLFF.

The V and J genes are TRBV6-5 and TRBJ1-6; maybe TRBD1 (5 bases). The germline CDR1 and CDR2 sequences are MNHEY and SVGAGI. This CDR3 contains 15 residues. Deletions cut 0 bases from V and 8 bases from J, with 11 bases between. CDR3 DNA sequence: TGTGCCAGCAGTTACTCATCCAGGGTTCATTCACCCCTCCACTTT. Protein product: CASSYSSRVHSPLHF.

The chain carries TRBV7-9 and TRBJ2-1, with D maybe TRBD1 (5 bases). The CDR3 is 15 amino acids. V was cut by 1 base and J by 6 bases, with 13 bases left in between. Germline CDR1 reads SEHNR; CDR2 reads FQNEAQ (reference sequence). DNA for the CDR3: TGTGCCAGCAGCTTAGATTGGGGCCTGACCAATGAGCAGTTCTTC. It is translated as CASSLDWGLTNEQFF.

The chain uses TRBV12-3 or TRBV12-4 and TRBJ2-2; TRBD2 matches 7 bases. The CDR3 is 13 amino acids. The J segment lost 6 bases and the V segment lost 6 bases, leaving 4 bases of the junction unmatched. CDR3 loop: CASRLTSPGELFF. The CDR3 DNA follows: TGTGCCAGCAGGCTGACTAGCCCCGGGGAGCTGTTTTTT.

This chain links TRBV29-1 with TRBJ1-1; a possible D gene is TRBD1 (5 bases). V lost 6 bases and J 5 bases, leaving 10 bases between the germline ends. Germline V gene lookup returns CDR1 SQVTM and CDR2 ANQGSEA. CDR3 length: 11 residues. The CDR3 DNA sequence: TGCAGCGTCCACCGACAGACTGAAGCTTTCTTT. Translated: CSVHRQTEAFF.

The gene calls are TRBV7-9 and TRBJ2-1; 11 nucleotides align to TRBD2. The CDR3 totals 16 residues. The trim removed 5 bases at V and 9 bases at J, leaving 12 bases unmatched. CDR1 is SEHNR, CDR2 FQNEAQ, per germline (reference sequence). Here the CDR3 reads CASSHTGTSGLSEQFF. The CDR3 region has the DNA TGTGCCAGCAGCCACACCGGGACTAGCGGACTTAGTGAGCAGTTCTTC. The variable domain in full, with the rest retrieved from reference TRBV7-9 and TRBJ2-1, is DTGVSQNPRHKITKRGQNVTFRCDPISEHNRLYWYRQTLGQGPEFLTYFQNEAQLEKSRLLSDRFSAERPKGSFSTLEIQRTEQGDSAMYLCASSHTGTSGLSEQFFGPGTRLTVL.

The rearrangement joins TRBV11-2 to TRBJ1-1; D gene ambiguous. V was trimmed by 6 bases and J by 12 bases, leaving 17 bases between them. Per the germline V gene, CDR1 is SGHAT and CDR2 is FQNNGV. This CDR3 comprises 12 residues. CDR3 amino acids: CASSIRGRSSFF. CDR3 DNA sequence: TGTGCCAGCAGTATTAGAGGGAGGTCGTCTTTCTTT.

The chain links TRBV5-4 to TRBJ1-1, with D tentatively TRBD1 (6 bases). Looked up from germline, CDR1 is SGHNT and CDR2 is YYREEE (reference sequence). The germline V and J ends were trimmed by 3 bases and 4 bases, with 10 bases remaining between them. The CDR3 totals 13 residues. The CDR3 spells CASSSGQSTEAFF. CDR3 nucleotide sequence: TGTGCCAGCAGCTCCGGACAGAGCACTGAAGCTTTCTTT.

The chain links TRBV18 to TRBJ1-1; TRBD1 is a possible D gene (5 bases). Trimming took 1 base from V and 0 from J, leaving 6 bases between them. Germline V lookup: CDR1 KGHSH, CDR2 LQKENI. The CDR3 contains 14 residues. The CDR3 loop reads CASSPQGLNTEAFF. The CDR3 region has the DNA TGTGCCAGCTCACCACAGGGGCTGAACACTGAAGCTTTCTTT. The full variable domain, with the rest looked up from reference TRBV18 and TRBJ1-1, is NAGVMQNPRHLVRRRGQEARLRCSPMKGHSHVYWYRQLPEEGLKFMVYLQKENIIDESGMPKERFSAEFPKEGPSILRIQQVVRGDSAAYFCASSPQGLNTEAFFGQGTRLTVV.

The chain uses TRBV9 and TRBJ2-7; 13 positions match TRBD2. Germline-derived CDR1 and CDR2 are SGDLS and YYNGEE. Trimming removed 4 bases from V and 6 bases from J; junction bases left unmatched: 13. This CDR3 has 17 residues. The DNA for the CDR3 is TGTGCCAGCAGCTCTGAAAGGACTAGCGGGAGAGGAGGCGAGCAGTACTTC. Translation gives CASSSERTSGRGGEQYF.

The chain combines TRBV19 with TRBJ2-7; a weak D match, TRBD1 (6 bases). CDR1 and CDR2 from the germline V gene are LNHDA and SQIVND (reference sequence). The CDR3 is 13 amino acids. The V end was cut by 5 bases, the J end by 5 bases, with 13 bases between. CDR3 residues: CASSGGRGNEQYF. For the CDR3, the DNA is TGTGCCAGTAGTGGGGGCAGGGGTAACGAGCAGTACTTC. Full variable domain (remainder filled in from reference TRBV19 and TRBJ2-7): DGGITQSPKYLFRKEGQNVTLSCEQNLNHDAMYWYRQDPGQGLRLIYYSQIVNDFQKGDIAEGYSVSREKKESFPLTVTSAQKNPTAFYLCASSGGRGNEQYFGPGTRLTVT.

This chain joins TRBV6-5 and TRBJ1-3, with unresolved D. Germline V gives CDR1 MNHEY, CDR2 SVGAGI. This CDR3 comprises 15 residues. V was clipped by 8 bases and J by 1 base, with 15 bases between them. This CDR3 is CASCWQVGSGNTIYF. DNA of the CDR3: TGTGCCAGCTGTTGGCAGGTTGGGTCTGGAAACACCATATATTTT.

The chain combines TRBV19 with TRBJ1-2; 8 positions agree with TRBD1. V was clipped by 4 bases and J by 5 bases; unmatched bases: 9. This CDR3 region has 15 residues. CDR1 is LNHDA, CDR2 SQIVND, per germline (reference sequence). DNA of the CDR3: TGTGCCAGTAGTAACCGACAGGGGACCCTATATGGCTACACCTTC. This encodes CASSNRQGTLYGYTF. Supplemented by reference TRBV19 and TRBJ1-2, the full variable domain reads DGGITQSPKYLFRKEGQNVTLSCEQNLNHDAMYWYRQDPGQGLRLIYYSQIVNDFQKGDIAEGYSVSREKKESFPLTVTSAQKNPTAFYLCASSNRQGTLYGYTFGSGTRLTVV.

V is TRBV16 and J is TRBJ2-7; 7 bases map to TRBD1. V was pared by 4 bases and J by 4 bases, with 4 bases of the junction left unmatched. The CDR3 loop spans 13 amino acids. Germline V CDR1 and CDR2: KGHSY, FQNENV. The DNA for the CDR3 is TGTGCCAGCAGCCGGACAGGCGGGTACGAGCAGTACTTC. Its protein is CASSRTGGYEQYF.

V usage is TRBV27 and J usage is TRBJ2-2; D remains ambiguous. Germline lookup yields CDR1 MNHEY and CDR2 SMNVEV (reference sequence). The CDR3 extends over 12 amino acids. Trimming shortened V by 3 bases and J by 6 bases, and 5 bases separated the two germline ends. CDR3 DNA sequence: TGTGCCAGCAGTTTTCTTCCCGGGGAGCTGTTTTTT. Translation gives CASSFLPGELFF.

This chain connects TRBV7-2 to TRBJ1-1, with a tentative D call TRBD1 (5 bases). V lost 6 bases and J 3 bases, leaving 14 bases between the germline ends. The CDR3 extends over 14 amino acids. The germline V gene encodes CDR1 SGHTA and CDR2 FQGNSA. The CDR3 reads CASRVVAGDTEAFF. In DNA form, the CDR3 reads TGTGCCAGCAGGGTCGTTGCGGGGGACACTGAAGCTTTCTTT.

The J gene is TRBJ1-1, the V gene TRBV19; D might be TRBD1 (6 bases). The V and J ends lost 1 base and 7 bases respectively, with 7 bases between them. Germline V gene sequence: CDR1 LNHDA, CDR2 SQIVND (reference sequence). The length of the CDR3 is 12 residues. Here the CDR3 reads CASSIGRGEAFF. The CDR3 nucleotides read TGTGCCAGTAGTATAGGCAGGGGTGAAGCTTTCTTT.

The J gene is TRBJ2-7, the V gene TRBV15; D is perhaps TRBD1 (5 bases). The CDR3 contains 14 residues. The V end lost 0 bases, the J end lost 3 bases, and 9 bases lay between the germline ends. In germline, CDR1 is LNHNV, CDR2 YYDKDF (reference sequence). The DNA for the CDR3 is TGTGCCACCAGCAGAGATCAGGGTGGCTACGAGCAGTACTTC. Translation: CATSRDQGGYEQYF.

The chain is built from TRBV5-1 and TRBJ1-2; 9 positions match TRBD1. V lost 0 bases to trimming and J lost 4 bases; unmatched junction nucleotides: 4. Germline V gene lookup returns CDR1 SGHRS and CDR2 YFSETQ. This CDR3 region has 15 residues. CDR3 DNA: TGCGCCAGCAGCTTGGGGGGACAGGGACCCTATGGCTACACCTTC. Translated, it gives CASSLGGQGPYGYTF.

V and J are TRBV5-1 and TRBJ1-2; 10 bases line up with TRBD1. V trimming: 0 bases; J trimming: 8 bases; junction bases outside the gene matches: 4. The CDR3 is 14 residues long. Per the germline V gene, CDR1 is SGHRS and CDR2 is YFSETQ. The DNA of the CDR3 is TGCGCCAGCAGCTTGGCCGGACAGGGGGGCGGCTACACCTTC. Its protein product is CASSLAGQGGGYTF.

This clone came up a few times. The J gene is TRBJ1-5, the V gene TRBV28, with TRBD1 matching 7 bases. Germline CDR1 and CDR2: MDHEN and SYDVKM. V lost 2 bases to trimming and J lost 4 bases; unmatched junction nucleotides: 5. This CDR3 is 15 amino acids long. Written as DNA, the CDR3 is TGTGCCAGCAGTTTAATCGACAGGGATAATCAGCCCCAGCATTTT. Residues: CASSLIDRDNQPQHF.

This chain joins TRBV4-3 and TRBJ2-7; 8 positions agree with TRBD2. Germline CDR1 and CDR2: LGHNA and YSLEER. After removal of 0 bases from V and 2 bases from J, the junction contained 6 bases not matched to a gene. CDR3 length: 16 residues. The CDR3 loop reads CASSQDGTSGAYEQYF. The CDR3 DNA reads TGCGCCAGCAGCCAAGATGGAACTAGCGGAGCCTACGAGCAGTACTTC.

This sequence joins TRBV11-3 and TRBJ1-1, with a weak D call TRBD1 (6 bases). The V gene's germline CDR1 is SGHNT and CDR2 YENEEA. CDR3 length equals 16 residues. Trimming left V 5 bases short and J 8 bases short, with 24 bases between. The CDR3 DNA follows: TGTGCCAGCAGCACCACCCACAGGGCCGGGGCTGAGGAAGCTTTCTTT. Its translation is CASSTTHRAGAEEAFF.

This clone was seen only a few times. The V and J genes are TRBV9 and TRBJ1-1; D perhaps matches TRBD1 (6 bases). This CDR3 spans 16 amino acids. CDR1 and CDR2 (germline): SGDLS, YYNGEE. Trimming stripped 2 bases from V and 6 bases from J, with 20 bases between. CDR3 coding DNA: TGTGCCAGCAGCGTGGGGGCTTTAGATGTGGGGCCTGAAGCTTTCTTT. The encoded protein is CASSVGALDVGPEAFF.